This T cell receptor (beta chain) emerged from a study of T cell changes during pregnancy in multiple sclerosis. This table comes from immunoSEQ multiplex PCR, and its TCRdb copy is limited to in-frame clones, with some not included. The table has 60,000 to 90,000 clones, just over 90% seen once. This CDR3 has 19 residues. The V gene end was trimmed by 2 bases and the J gene end by 0 bases; junction bases not matched to a gene: 15. Germline CDR1 and CDR2: SGHVS and FQNEAQ. This chain links TRBV7-8 with TRBJ2-7, with 8 bases aligning to TRBD2. This specimen was peripheral blood, taken after pregnancy. The TCR sequence derives from a female donor in good health, enrolled as a control in a pregnancy study. In DNA, the CDR3 is TGTGCCAGCAGCTTACGGGGGGGACCGGGGGCTCTCAGCTCCTACGAGCAGTACTTC. Residues: CASSLRGGPGALSSYEQYF.